The rows below give T cell receptor beta chains drawn from one sample of a study of cytomegalovirus exposure and HLA in healthy donors. Clones were read by immunoSEQ multiplex PCR, and TCRdb kept only the in-frame ones, dropping some. Of over 150,000 clones in the sample, 65% to 75% were seen once. The source material was PBMCs. These receptors came from a man aged 25-45 years in good health and CMV-seronegative. Both conserved end residues are part of each CDR3. A D gene is named only where the DNA matches it firmly. Rows give clone size only sometimes, using once, few, many, or a class for an expanded clone.

V,D,size,J,CDR3,DNA
TRBV2,TRBD1,-,TRBJ1-2,CASSLPDRGIYTF,TGTGCCAGCAGCCTCCCAGACAGGGGTATTTACACCTTC
TRBV6-5,TRBD2,-,TRBJ2-5,CASRKSGGPETQYF,TGTGCCAGCAGAAAAAGCGGGGGGCCAGAGACCCAGTACTTC
TRBV2,-,-,TRBJ1-2,CASNGEGGYPF,TGTGCCAGCAACGGGGAGGGCGGCTACCCCTTC
TRBV5-1,TRBD1,-,TRBJ2-5,CASSLAGRQGQETQYF,TGCGCCAGCAGCTTGGCCGGAAGACAGGGCCAAGAGACCCAGTACTTC
TRBV19,-,-,TRBJ2-7,CASSLGGGSSYEQYF,TGTGCCAGTAGTCTGGGTGGGGGCAGCTCCTACGAGCAGTACTTC
TRBV5-1,-,-,TRBJ1-1,CASSLDRTGGTEAFF,TGCGCCAGCAGCTTGGATAGGACGGGGGGAACTGAAGCTTTCTTT
TRBV14,-,-,TRBJ2-3,CASSQRTGVDRTDTQYF,TGTGCCAGCAGCCAAAGAACGGGGGTTGATAGGACAGATACGCAGTATTTT
TRBV5-1,TRBD2,-,TRBJ2-5,CASRLAGFETQYF,TGCGCCAGCCGACTAGCGGGGTTTGAGACCCAGTACTTC
TRBV7-9,-,-,TRBJ2-5,CASSLGDRGAQETQYF,TGTGCCAGCAGCTTAGGCGATCGGGGGGCACAAGAGACCCAGTACTTC
TRBV7-9,-,-,TRBJ2-1,CASSQGQKGPYNEQFF,TGTGCCAGCAGCCAAGGACAAAAAGGCCCTTACAATGAGCAGTTCTTC
TRBV2,TRBD1,-,TRBJ1-1,CASLTGKNTEAFF,TGTGCCAGCTTGACAGGGAAGAACACTGAAGCTTTCTTT
TRBV11-2,-,-,TRBJ2-1,CASSGGDEQFF,TGTGCCAGCAGCGGTGGAGATGAGCAGTTCTTC
TRBV4-2,-,-,TRBJ1-3,CASSQEAVGGRYSGNTIYF,TGTGCCAGCAGCCAAGAGGCGGTGGGGGGACGGTACTCTGGAAACACCATATATTTT
TRBV27,TRBD2,-,TRBJ2-2,CASTALGEGSGELFF,TGTGCCAGCACCGCCTTAGGGGAGGGATCCGGGGAGCTGTTTTTT
TRBV7-6,TRBD1,-,TRBJ2-7,CASSLAGTGVEQYF,TGTGCCAGCAGCTTAGCCGGGACAGGGGTCGAGCAGTACTTC
TRBV7-9,-,-,TRBJ2-5,CASSSVRDYQETQYF,TGTGCCAGCAGCTCCGTCCGGGACTACCAAGAGACCCAGTACTTC
TRBV4-2,TRBD1,-,TRBJ1-1,CASRPAGTDNTEAFF,TGTGCCAGCAGGCCCGCCGGGACAGATAACACTGAAGCTTTCTTT
TRBV4-2,-,-,TRBJ2-1,CASSQQPGVSSYNEQFF,TGTGCCAGCAGCCAGCAGCCGGGGGTGAGCTCCTACAATGAGCAGTTCTTC
TRBV5-1,-,-,TRBJ1-2,CASSLDRVTSQGYTF,TGCGCCAGCAGCTTGGACAGGGTGACATCTCAGGGCTACACCTTC
TRBV30,TRBD1,-,TRBJ1-6,CAWSLTGTGVSPLHF,TGTGCCTGGAGCCTAACCGGGACAGGGGTTTCACCCCTCCACTTT
TRBV5-5,-,once,TRBJ1-4,CASSLDQGSEKLFF,TGTGCCAGCAGCTTGGATCAGGGTAGTGAAAAACTGTTTTTT
TRBV5-1,TRBD1,-,TRBJ1-1,CASSPGQGLNTEAFF,TGCGCCAGCAGCCCGGGACAGGGTCTCAACACTGAAGCTTTCTTT
TRBV6-6,-,few,TRBJ2-5,CASSYSKGGRETQYF,TGTGCCAGCAGTTACTCGAAGGGGGGGCGAGAGACCCAGTACTTC
TRBV4-3,-,-,TRBJ1-3,CASSQDIAGGNTIYF,TGCGCCAGCAGCCAAGATATCGCGGGGGGAAACACCATATATTTT
TRBV27,TRBD1,-,TRBJ2-7,CASTRTGGKTYEQYF,TGTGCCAGCACCCGGACAGGGGGGAAGACCTACGAGCAGTACTTC
TRBV7-3,-,once,TRBJ2-7,CASSLMPGISYEQYF,TGTGCCAGCAGCTTAATGCCAGGGATTTCCTACGAGCAGTACTTC
TRBV7-3,-,-,TRBJ2-3,CASSLSGTDTQYF,TGTGCCAGCAGCTTATCGGGCACAGATACGCAGTATTTT
TRBV19,TRBD2,once,TRBJ2-7,CASSIDLAGNYEQYF,TGTGCCAGTAGTATCGACCTAGCGGGGAACTACGAGCAGTACTTC
TRBV7-8,-,-,TRBJ2-5,CASSRPRELRETQYF,TGTGCCAGCAGCCGCCCCCGTGAGTTACGGGAGACCCAGTACTTC
TRBV6-5,-,-,TRBJ2-5,CASFLPGGPNGTQYF,TGTGCCAGCTTTCTACCCGGGGGTCCAAACGGGACCCAGTACTTC
TRBV5-4,-,-,TRBJ2-7,CASSFPVSGEQYF,TGTGCCAGCAGCTTCCCAGTAAGTGGCGAGCAGTACTTC
TRBV6-6,-,-,TRBJ2-5,CASSYSSRTVQETQYF,TGTGCCAGCAGTTACTCGAGCCGGACAGTCCAAGAGACCCAGTACTTC
TRBV2,TRBD1,-,TRBJ1-1,CASRTRAGGNTEAFF,TGTGCCAGCAGAACTAGGGCAGGGGGGAACACTGAAGCTTTCTTT
TRBV10-3,-,-,TRBJ2-7,CAISESATAPYEQYF,TGTGCCATCAGTGAGTCGGCGACTGCTCCCTACGAGCAGTACTTC
TRBV18,-,-,TRBJ1-6,CASSPDSISPLHF,TGTGCCAGCTCACCCGACTCGATTTCACCCCTCCACTTT
TRBV7-9,TRBD1,few,TRBJ1-2,CASTTIRDRTSQNYGYTF,TGTGCCAGCACCACTATTCGGGACAGAACATCACAAAACTATGGCTACACCTTC
TRBV9,-,-,TRBJ2-7,CASSASSGQMYEQYF,TGTGCCAGCAGCGCGAGTAGTGGACAGATGTACGAGCAGTACTTC
TRBV15,TRBD1,-,TRBJ1-5,CVTSRGQASNQPQNF,TGTGTCACCAGCAGGGGACAGGCTAGCAATCAGCCCCAGAATTTT
TRBV4-1,-,-,TRBJ1-1,CASSQVFGGISEAFF,TGCGCCAGCAGCCAAGTCTTTGGGGGGATCTCTGAAGCTTTCTTT
TRBV2,TRBD1,-,TRBJ1-1,CASSRQGNTEAFF,TGTGCCAGCAGCCGACAGGGGAACACTGAAGCTTTCTTT
TRBV6-1,-,-,TRBJ1-3,CASSEGTVVYF,TGTGCCAGCAGTGAGGGCACGGTGGTATATTTT
TRBV14,-,-,TRBJ1-6,CASSFLSDNYNSPLHF,TGTGCCAGCAGCTTTTTATCCGACAATTATAATTCACCCCTCCACTTT
TRBV2,-,once,TRBJ2-7,CASSEQGGHEQYF,TGTGCCAGCAGTGAGCAGGGGGGCCACGAGCAGTACTTC
TRBV18,-,few,TRBJ1-4,CASSFRDPSEELFF,TGTGCCAGCTCATTCAGGGATCCAAGTGAAGAACTGTTTTTT
TRBV7-8,-,few,TRBJ1-1,CASSRGGDTEAFF,TGTGCCAGCAGCCGGGGGGGCGACACTGAAGCTTTCTTT
TRBV19,-,-,TRBJ2-3,CASSVLISTDTQYF,TGTGCCAGTAGTGTACTAATTAGCACAGATACGCAGTATTTT
TRBV28,-,-,TRBJ1-5,CASMAGAEPQHF,TGTGCCAGCATGGCGGGTGCGGAGCCCCAGCATTTT
TRBV29-1,-,-,TRBJ1-4,CSGSDGGREKLFF,TGCAGCGGAAGTGATGGGGGCCGGGAAAAACTGTTTTTT
TRBV13,TRBD1,few,TRBJ1-1,CASSEQGDTEAFF,TGTGCCAGCAGCGAGCAGGGGGACACTGAAGCTTTCTTT
TRBV28,-,-,TRBJ1-1,CASSSVGVAEAFF,TGTGCCAGCAGCTCGGTTGGGGTAGCGGAAGCTTTCTTT